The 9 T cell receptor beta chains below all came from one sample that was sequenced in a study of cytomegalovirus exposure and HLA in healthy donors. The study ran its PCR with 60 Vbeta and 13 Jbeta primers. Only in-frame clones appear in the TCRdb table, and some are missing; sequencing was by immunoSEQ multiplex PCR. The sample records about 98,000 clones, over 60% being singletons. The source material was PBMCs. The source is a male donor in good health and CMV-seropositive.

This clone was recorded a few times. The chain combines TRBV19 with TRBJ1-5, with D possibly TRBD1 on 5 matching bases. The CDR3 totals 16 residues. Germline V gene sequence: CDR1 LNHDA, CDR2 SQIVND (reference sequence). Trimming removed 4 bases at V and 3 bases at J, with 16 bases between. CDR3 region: CASSTPGTGTNQPQHF. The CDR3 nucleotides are TGTGCCAGTAGTACCCCCGGGACTGGGACCAATCAGCCCCAGCATTTT. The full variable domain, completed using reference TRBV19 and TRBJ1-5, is DGGITQSPKYLFRKEGQNVTLSCEQNLNHDAMYWYRQDPGQGLRLIYYSQIVNDFQKGDIAEGYSVSREKKESFPLTVTSAQKNPTAFYLCASSTPGTGTNQPQHFGDGTRLSIL.

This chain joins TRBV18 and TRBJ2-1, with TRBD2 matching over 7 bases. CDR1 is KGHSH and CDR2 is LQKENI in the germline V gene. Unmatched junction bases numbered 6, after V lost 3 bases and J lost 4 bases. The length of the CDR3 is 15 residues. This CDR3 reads CASSPSGKDYNEQFF. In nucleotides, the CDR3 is TGTGCCAGCTCACCGAGCGGGAAGGATTACAATGAGCAGTTCTTC.

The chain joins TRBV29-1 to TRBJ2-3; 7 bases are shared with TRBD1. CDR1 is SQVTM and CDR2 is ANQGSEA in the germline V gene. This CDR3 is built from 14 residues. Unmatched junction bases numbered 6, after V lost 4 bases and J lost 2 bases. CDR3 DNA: TGCAGCGTTGCCCGAGACAGGGCCACAGATACGCAGTATTTT. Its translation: CSVARDRATDTQYF.

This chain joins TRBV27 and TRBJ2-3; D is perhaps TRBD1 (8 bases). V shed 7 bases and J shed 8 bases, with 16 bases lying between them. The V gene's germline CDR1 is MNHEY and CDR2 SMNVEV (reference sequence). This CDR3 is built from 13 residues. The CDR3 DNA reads TGTGCCAGCACCATTACAGGGGGGGGTACGCAGTATTTT. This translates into CASTITGGGTQYF.

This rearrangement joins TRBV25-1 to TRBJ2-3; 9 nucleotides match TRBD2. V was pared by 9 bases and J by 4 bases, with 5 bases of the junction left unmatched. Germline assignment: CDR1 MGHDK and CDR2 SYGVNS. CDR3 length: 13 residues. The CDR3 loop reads CARGGTSPDTQYF. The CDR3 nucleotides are TGTGCCAGGGGGGGGACTAGCCCAGATACGCAGTATTTT.

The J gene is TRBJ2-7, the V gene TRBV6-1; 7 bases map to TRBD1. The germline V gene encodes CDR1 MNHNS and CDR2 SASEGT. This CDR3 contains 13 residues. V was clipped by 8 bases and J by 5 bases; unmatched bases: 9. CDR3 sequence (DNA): TGTGCCAGCCAGCTGACAGGGAGCCACGAGCAGTACTTC. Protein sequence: CASQLTGSHEQYF.

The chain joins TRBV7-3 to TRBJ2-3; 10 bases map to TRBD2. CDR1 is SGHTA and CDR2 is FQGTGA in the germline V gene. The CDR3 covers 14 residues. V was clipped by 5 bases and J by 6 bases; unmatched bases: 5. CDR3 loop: CASSPGTSADTQYF. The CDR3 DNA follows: TGTGCCAGCAGCCCGGGGACTAGCGCGGATACGCAGTATTTT. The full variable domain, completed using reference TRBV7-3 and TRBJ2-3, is GAGVSQTPSNKVTEKGKYVELRCDPISGHTALYWYRQSLGQGPEFLIYFQGTGAADDSGLPNDRFFAVRPEGSVSTLKIQRTERGDSAVYLCASSPGTSADTQYFGPGTRLTVL.

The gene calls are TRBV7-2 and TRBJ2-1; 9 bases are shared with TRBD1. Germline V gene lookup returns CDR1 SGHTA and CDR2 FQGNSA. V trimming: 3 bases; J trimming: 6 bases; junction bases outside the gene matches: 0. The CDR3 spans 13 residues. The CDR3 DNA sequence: TGTGCCAGCAGCTTGGGACAGGGCAATGAGCAGTTCTTC. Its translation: CASSLGQGNEQFF.

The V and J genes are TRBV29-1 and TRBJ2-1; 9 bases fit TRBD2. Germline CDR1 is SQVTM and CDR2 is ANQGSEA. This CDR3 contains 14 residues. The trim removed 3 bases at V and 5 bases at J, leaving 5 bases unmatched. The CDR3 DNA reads TGCAGCGTTGATGTAGCGGGAGCGGACAATGAGCAGTTCTTC. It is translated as CSVDVAGADNEQFF.